This T cell receptor (beta chain) was captured by sequencing in a study of TIL therapy for anti-PD-1-resistant metastatic lung cancer. In the study overall: Most patients had lung adenocarcinoma; a handful of tumors were EGFR-mutant, two ALK-rearranged; half smoked currently or formerly.

The libraries were made with immunoSEQ v3. Profiling relied on immunoSEQ multiplex PCR, and the TCRdb table lists in-frame clones only, not all of them. The data contain approximately 92,000 clones, about three fifths of them singletons. Findings of the study overall: Compared with baseline intratumoral T cells, expanded TIL cultures were more clonal and less diverse (approximately 6.6% vs 31%).

On this clone: The antigen is not known.

Time point in this sample: pre-treatment sample, taken before nivolumab and TIL therapy. Most excised metastases sampled were pleural nodules or supraclavicular lymph nodes. The germline gives CDR1 MNHEY, CDR2 SMNVEV (reference sequence). CDR3 length: 14 amino acids. The ends lost 5 bases at V and 8 bases at J; junction bases unmatched: 9. Material: tumor tissue, obtained at baseline. The chain recombines TRBV27 with TRBJ2-1, with 7 positions matching TRBD1. The sequence came from a person aged 25-79 years with non-small cell lung cancer. CDR3 sequence (DNA): TGTGCCAGCAGTGACCAACAGGGGTGGCATGAGCAGTTCTTC. Translation: CASSDQQGWHEQFF.